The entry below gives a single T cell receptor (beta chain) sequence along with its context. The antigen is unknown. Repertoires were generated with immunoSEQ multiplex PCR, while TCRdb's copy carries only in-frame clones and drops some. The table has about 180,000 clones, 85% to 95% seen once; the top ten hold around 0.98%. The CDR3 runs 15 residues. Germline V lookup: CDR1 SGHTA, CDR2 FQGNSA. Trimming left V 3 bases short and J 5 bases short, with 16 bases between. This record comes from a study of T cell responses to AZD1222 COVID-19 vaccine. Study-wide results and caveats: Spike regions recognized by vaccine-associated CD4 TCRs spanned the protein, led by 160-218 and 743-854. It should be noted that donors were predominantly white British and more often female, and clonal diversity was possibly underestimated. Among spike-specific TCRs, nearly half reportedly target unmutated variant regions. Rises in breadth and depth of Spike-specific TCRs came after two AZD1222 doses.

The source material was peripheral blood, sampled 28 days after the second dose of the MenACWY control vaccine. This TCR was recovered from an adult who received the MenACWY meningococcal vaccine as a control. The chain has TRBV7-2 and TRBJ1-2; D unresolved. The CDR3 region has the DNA TGTGCCAGCAGCTTGGAAGTCGGGAGAAGGTATGGCTACACCTTC. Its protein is CASSLEVGRRYGYTF.